This record concerns one T cell receptor (beta chain) sequence. What it recognizes is unknown. The data were obtained in a study of shared clonotypes between healthy human individuals. V shed 3 bases and J 7 bases; nucleotides not matched to a gene: 9. Germline loops: CDR1 MNHNS, CDR2 SASEGT. The CDR3 has 15 amino acids. General study points: Sampling covered blood only; tissue repertoires likely differ.

This table comes from immunoSEQ multiplex PCR, and its TCRdb copy is limited to in-frame clones, with some not included. In the table there are fewer than 600,000 clones, around 77% of which are singletons. The source is a woman between 40 and 55 years old in good health. Some clones in this sample may be carry-over from other donors' samples. Sequenced: PBMCs. V and J are TRBV6-1 and TRBJ2-7; 10 bases match TRBD1. The CDR3 here is CASSDGGQGRGEQYF. The CDR3 nucleotides read TGTGCCAGCAGTGATGGGGGACAGGGGCGAGGGGAGCAGTACTTC.